The rows below give T cell receptor beta chains drawn from one sample of a study of blood T cells in healthy people across ages. MiXCR, applied by TCRdb to the 5' RACE reads, yields one record per CDR3 protein. Of over a million distinct CDR3 sequences detected, 40% to 50% appear once; the ten largest clones hold roughly 7.9%. The sample taken for sequencing was blood. These TCRs come from a woman aged 18 to 35 in good health. Each CDR3 is given with its conserved first and last residue. A D gene is named only where the DNA matches it firmly. A clone size is listed for some rows: how often the clone was seen (once, few, many), or a class if it is expanded.

clone size: NA
J gene: TRBJ2-7
D gene: NA
V gene: TRBV3-1
CDR3 protein: CASSQSFSGRGSYEQYF
CDR3 DNA: TGTGCCAGCAGCCAATCCTTCAGTGGCAGGGGATCCTACGAGCAGTACTTC

clone size: NA
J gene: TRBJ2-7
D gene: NA
V gene: TRBV4-2
CDR3 protein: CASSQAMNYEQYF
CDR3 DNA: TGTGCCAGCAGCCAAGCTATGAACTACGAGCAGTACTTC

clone size: few
J gene: TRBJ1-2
D gene: TRBD1
V gene: TRBV12-3/TRBV12-4
CDR3 protein: CASSPPGTAPGYTF
CDR3 DNA: TGTGCCAGCAGTCCTCCCGGGACAGCCCCGGGCTACACCTTC

clone size: few
J gene: TRBJ2-1
D gene: NA
V gene: TRBV12-3/TRBV12-4
CDR3 protein: CASSLVTANEQFF
CDR3 DNA: TGTGCCAGCAGTTTAGTGACAGCTAATGAGCAGTTCTTC

clone size: few
J gene: TRBJ1-1
D gene: NA
V gene: TRBV7-3
CDR3 protein: CASSSGENTEAFF
CDR3 DNA: TGTGCCAGCAGCTCCGGGGAAAACACTGAAGCTTTCTTT

clone size: NA
J gene: TRBJ2-7
D gene: TRBD1
V gene: TRBV11-2
CDR3 protein: CASSPDRDSRYF
CDR3 DNA: TGTGCCAGCAGCCCCGACAGGGACAGCCGGTACTTC

clone size: once
J gene: TRBJ1-2
D gene: NA
V gene: TRBV5-1
CDR3 protein: CASSLARRYGYTF
CDR3 DNA: TGCGCCAGCAGCTTGGCCAGGAGGTACGGCTACACCTTC

clone size: NA
J gene: TRBJ1-1
D gene: TRBD1
V gene: TRBV20-1
CDR3 protein: CSATGQAFNTEAFF
CDR3 DNA: TGCAGTGCCACCGGACAGGCTTTTAACACTGAAGCTTTCTTT

clone size: NA
J gene: TRBJ2-7
D gene: NA
V gene: TRBV4-1
CDR3 protein: CASRDRLGGTYEQYF
CDR3 DNA: TGCGCCAGCAGAGACAGACTCGGCGGGACCTACGAGCAGTACTTC

clone size: NA
J gene: TRBJ2-3
D gene: NA
V gene: TRBV6-5
CDR3 protein: CASSLAGLRTQYF
CDR3 DNA: TGTGCCAGCAGTCTCGCTGGACTCCGTACGCAGTATTTT

clone size: many
J gene: TRBJ2-7
D gene: TRBD1
V gene: TRBV2
CDR3 protein: CASSLMGQGYEQYF
CDR3 DNA: TGTGCCAGCAGTCTTATGGGACAGGGTTACGAGCAGTACTTC

clone size: NA
J gene: TRBJ1-6
D gene: NA
V gene: TRBV7-7
CDR3 protein: CASSLNSGSPLHF
CDR3 DNA: TGTGCTAGCAGCTTAAATTCGGGTTCACCCCTCCACTTT

clone size: NA
J gene: TRBJ2-7
D gene: NA
V gene: TRBV6-5
CDR3 protein: CASSDNRASYNEQYF
CDR3 DNA: TGTGCCAGCAGTGACAACAGGGCCTCCTACAATGAGCAGTACTTC

clone size: NA
J gene: TRBJ2-1
D gene: TRBD2
V gene: TRBV10-1
CDR3 protein: CVSSESTSGSNEQFF
CDR3 DNA: TGCGTCAGCAGTGAGTCGACTAGCGGGAGCAATGAGCAGTTCTTC

clone size: NA
J gene: TRBJ2-4
D gene: NA
V gene: TRBV10-3
CDR3 protein: CAISEISSVSPENIQYF
CDR3 DNA: TGTGCCATCAGTGAAATTTCTAGCGTGAGTCCCGAAAACATTCAGTACTTC

clone size: NA
J gene: TRBJ2-3
D gene: TRBD2
V gene: TRBV12-3/TRBV12-4
CDR3 protein: CASSWTGTSSDTQYF
CDR3 DNA: TGTGCCAGCAGTTGGACCGGGACTAGTTCAGATACGCAGTATTTT

clone size: NA
J gene: TRBJ1-1
D gene: NA
V gene: TRBV7-9
CDR3 protein: CASSVRDCSEAFF
CDR3 DNA: TGTGCCAGCAGCGTTAGGGACTGTTCTGAAGCTTTCTTT

clone size: NA
J gene: TRBJ1-2
D gene: NA
V gene: TRBV6-5
CDR3 protein: CASSYRSGYGYTF
CDR3 DNA: TGTGCCAGCAGTTATCGGTCCGGCTATGGCTACACCTTC

clone size: NA
J gene: TRBJ1-2
D gene: NA
V gene: TRBV20-1
CDR3 protein: CSAPGDRLPRRDYGYTF
CDR3 DNA: TGCAGTGCCCCCGGCGACCGGCTGCCACGGCGCGACTATGGCTACACCTTC

clone size: many
J gene: TRBJ1-1
D gene: TRBD1
V gene: TRBV20-1
CDR3 protein: CSARPGGQVGAFF
CDR3 DNA: TGCAGTGCTAGACCGGGCGGACAGGTCGGAGCTTTCTTT

clone size: NA
J gene: TRBJ2-2
D gene: TRBD2
V gene: TRBV7-2
CDR3 protein: CASSLFSGRDTGELFF
CDR3 DNA: TGTGCCAGCAGCTTATTTTCCGGGAGGGACACCGGGGAGCTGTTTTTT

clone size: few
J gene: TRBJ1-2
D gene: NA
V gene: TRBV20-1
CDR3 protein: CSATRGADGYTF
CDR3 DNA: TGCAGTGCTACGCGGGGGGCTGACGGCTACACCTTC

clone size: NA
J gene: TRBJ2-1
D gene: NA
V gene: TRBV12-5
CDR3 protein: CASGRQGPNLLFDEQFF
CDR3 DNA: TGTGCTAGTGGTCGACAAGGACCGAACCTACTATTCGATGAGCAGTTCTTC

clone size: few
J gene: TRBJ1-6
D gene: NA
V gene: TRBV10-3
CDR3 protein: CAISVQGDSPLHF
CDR3 DNA: TGTGCCATCAGTGTACAGGGTGATTCACCCCTCCACTTT

clone size: NA
J gene: TRBJ2-7
D gene: TRBD2
V gene: TRBV7-8
CDR3 protein: CASSFGTSGSWYEQYF
CDR3 DNA: TGTGCCAGCAGCTTCGGGACTAGCGGGAGCTGGTACGAGCAGTACTTC

clone size: NA
J gene: TRBJ2-5
D gene: TRBD2
V gene: TRBV20-1
CDR3 protein: CSADFTSGGAETQYF
CDR3 DNA: TGCAGTGCTGACTTTACTAGCGGGGGGGCAGAGACCCAGTACTTC

clone size: NA
J gene: TRBJ1-5
D gene: NA
V gene: TRBV9
CDR3 protein: CASSVVHTYSNQPQHF
CDR3 DNA: TGTGCCAGCAGCGTAGTTCATACCTATAGCAATCAGCCCCAGCATTTT

clone size: NA
J gene: TRBJ2-1
D gene: NA
V gene: TRBV6-5
CDR3 protein: CASSYVRSSYSEQFF
CDR3 DNA: TGTGCCAGCAGTTACGTCCGGAGCTCCTACAGTGAGCAGTTCTTC